This T cell receptor (beta chain) came from a study of T cells of healthy individuals (dated by TCRdb to the late 2010s). Preparation of the library involved 5' RACE. Sequencing relied on an Illumina MiSeq. TCRdb reanalyzed the raw reads on its own, using fastp at Q25 for trimming and MiXCR for clone calling, and kept in-frame beta chains. For every CDR3 protein sequence, its rows merge into one entry that carries the most common genes and DNA. The sample data list nearly 100,000 distinct CDR3 sequences, and 17% of these were observed just once. Of the sample, 6.2% falls within the top ten clones. As for this clonotype: Its antigen is not yet known. Base qualities are not at hand, and no much larger clone is one base apart.

Reading the germline V gene gives CDR1 SNHLY and CDR2 FYNNEI. Relative to germline, V is missing 4 bases and J is missing 3 bases, with 11 bases of the junction outside any gene match. The CDR3, cysteine through phenylalanine, is 18 amino acids long. Only the CDR3 part of the read is kept: 54 bases, read in frame from the first base. The chain links TRBV2 with TRBJ2-3, and 12 junctional nucleotides match TRBD2. The sequence derives from a human donor in good health. The sequence in DNA is TGTGCCAGCAGTGGTCCGTGGACTAGCGGGAAGGGTACAGATACGCAGTATTTT. This yields the protein CASSGPWTSGKGTDTQYF. Joined to the reference TRBV2 and TRBJ2-3 proteins, this CDR3 gives the full variable domain: EPEVTQTPSHQVTQMGQEVILRCVPISNHLYFYWYRQILGQKVEFLVSFYNNEISEKSEIFDDQFSVERPDGSNFTLKIRSTKLEDSAMYFCASSGPWTSGKGTDTQYFGPGTRLTVL.